This T cell receptor (beta chain) was captured in a study of blood T cell repertoires in COVID-19. Overall study context: Donors in the United States, Italy and Spain gave samples during acute or convalescent COVID-19. Nucleic acid was either cDNA or gDNA, and it came from T cells, B-cell-depleted T cells, or PBMCs.

V shed 5 bases and J 9 bases; nucleotides not matched to a gene: 5. Germline loops: CDR1 MNHEY, CDR2 SMNVEV (reference sequence). This CDR3 region has 14 residues. The data were produced by immunoSEQ multiplex PCR, yet TCRdb's version contains in-frame clones alone and is incomplete. The table lists 120,000 to 150,000 clones, approximately 85% of them singletons. The clonotype comes from a man over 45 with acute or convalescent COVID-19. The chain couples TRBV27 to TRBJ2-1; 12 positions agree with TRBD1. Sequenced material: peripheral blood. The CDR3 DNA is TGTGCCAGCAGTAGGGACAGGGGGCGAGGTGAGCAGTTCTTC. Its protein is CASSRDRGRGEQFF.